One and the same sample provided the 14 T cell receptor beta chains below, sequenced in a study of cytomegalovirus exposure and HLA in healthy donors. The PCR was carried out with 60 Vbeta primers and 13 Jbeta primers. The repertoire was sequenced with immunoSEQ multiplex PCR; TCRdb's copy has only in-frame clones and lacks some. The sample contains roughly 160,000 clones, 65% to 85% of which appear only once. The sequencing sample was made of PBMCs. Receptor source: a woman in her 30s in good health and CMV-seropositive.

The chain carries TRBV7-2 and TRBJ2-5; 11 positions match TRBD2. There are 17 residues in the CDR3. J lost 2 bases, V lost 0 bases, and 5 bases had no gene match. Germline lookup yields CDR1 SGHTA and CDR2 FQGNSA. This CDR3 is CASSLALAGGLQETQYF. The CDR3 nucleotides read TGTGCCAGCAGCTTAGCGTTAGCGGGGGGGCTACAAGAGACCCAGTACTTC.

This sequence joins TRBV28 and TRBJ1-5, with no clear D. Germline V gene lookup returns CDR1 MDHEN and CDR2 SYDVKM. The V end lost 1 base, the J end lost 5 bases, and 9 bases lay between the germline ends. The CDR3 is made up of 14 amino acids. The CDR3 is CASSLFGEDQPQHF. The CDR3 coding sequence is TGTGCCAGCAGTTTATTTGGGGAGGATCAGCCCCAGCATTTT.

The chain carries TRBV4-3 and TRBJ1-2; a possible D gene is TRBD1 (5 bases). The germline V and J ends were trimmed by 0 bases and 4 bases, with 15 bases remaining between them. The CDR3 is made up of 16 amino acids. Germline CDR1 reads LGHNA; CDR2 reads YSLEER. CDR3 protein: CASSQERGGRIYGYTF. The CDR3 nucleotides are TGCGCCAGCAGCCAAGAGAGGGGAGGACGGATCTATGGCTACACCTTC.

The chain has TRBV30 and TRBJ1-5, with D unresolved. This CDR3 has 15 amino acids. V lost 2 bases, J lost 5 bases, and 16 bases lay in between. The germline V gene has CDR1 GTSNPN and CDR2 SVGIG (reference sequence). CDR3 bases: TGTGCCTGGAGTATGGGTCGGGGTCACGATCAGCCCCAGCATTTT. Its translation: CAWSMGRGHDQPQHF.

The chain joins TRBV18 to TRBJ2-7, with D possibly matching TRBD2 (6 bases). V was pared by 6 bases and J by 4 bases, with 19 bases between. Germline lookup yields CDR1 KGHSH and CDR2 LQKENI. The CDR3 extends over 15 amino acids. The CDR3 DNA reads as TGTGCCAGCTCCCCCGCGGGGCAGGGTAGTTACGAGCAGTACTTC. Encoded protein: CASSPAGQGSYEQYF.

The V gene is TRBV7-2, the J gene TRBJ2-3; TRBD2 aligns across 9 bases. Germline CDR1 SGHTA, CDR2 FQGNSA. With V trimmed by 4 bases and J by 2 bases, 7 bases remained unmatched. The CDR3 consists of 16 residues. The CDR3 nucleotides are TGTGCCAGCAGCTCCCGACTAGCGGTGTTCACAGATACGCAGTATTTT. Protein: CASSSRLAVFTDTQYF.

A note on this clone: The junction does not match germline at one end; this may be a read error. The chain employs TRBV9 and TRBJ1-2; TRBD1 is a possible D gene (5 bases). The CDR3 extends over 13 amino acids. Looked up from germline, CDR1 is SGDLS and CDR2 is YYNGEE. CDR3 loop: CASSVQGNYGHTF. The CDR3 DNA reads TGTGCCAGCAGCGTACAGGGAAACTATGGCCACACCTTC. Based on the CDR3 plus reference TRBV9 and TRBJ1-2, the full variable domain is DSGVTQTPKHLITATGQRVTLRCSPRSGDLSVYWYQQSLDQGLQFLIQYYNGEERAKGNILERFSAQQFPDLHSELNLSSLELGDSALYFCASSVQGNYGHTFGSGTRLTVV.

The rearrangement links TRBV28 to TRBJ1-2, with TRBD1 identical over 9 bases. The trim removed 4 bases at V and 2 bases at J, leaving 5 bases unmatched. Germline CDR1 is MDHEN and CDR2 is SYDVKM. CDR3 size: 15 residues. CDR3 residues: CASSSLGQGNYGYTF. The CDR3 nucleotides read TGTGCCAGCAGTTCCTTAGGACAGGGGAACTATGGCTACACCTTC.

The chain is built from TRBV4-1 and TRBJ2-7; D may be TRBD1 (5 bases). V lost 4 bases and J lost 2, with 9 bases in between. This CDR3 contains 13 residues. Per the germline V gene, CDR1 is MGHRA and CDR2 is YSYEKL. CDR3 loop: CASSRTLTYEQYF. The CDR3 region has the DNA TGCGCCAGCAGCCGGACACTAACCTACGAGCAGTACTTC.

This chain joins TRBV11-2 and TRBJ2-3; the match to TRBD2 covers 7 bases. The CDR3 covers 15 residues. Germline-derived CDR1 and CDR2 are SGHAT and FQNNGV. V was clipped by 2 bases and J by 2 bases; unmatched bases: 4. CDR3 residues: CASSLTSVSTDTQYF. CDR3 sequence (DNA): TGTGCCAGCAGCTTAACTAGCGTTTCCACAGATACGCAGTATTTT.

The chain has TRBV15 and TRBJ2-1; TRBD2 aligns across 13 bases. V shed 1 base, J shed 5 bases, and the junction held 14 bases outside the gene matches. The CDR3 is made up of 20 amino acids. CDR1 and CDR2 (germline): LNHNV, YYDKDF (reference sequence). The CDR3, as DNA: TGTGCCACCAGCAGAGGGCCCAGGGGACTAGCGGGGCGGAGGAACAATGAGCAGTTCTTC. Protein sequence: CATSRGPRGLAGRRNNEQFF.

The chain has TRBV27 and TRBJ1-2; D remains unclear. The CDR3 is 14 residues long. Germline V lookup: CDR1 MNHEY, CDR2 SMNVEV (reference sequence). V was shortened by 7 bases and J by 6 bases, with 18 bases between the two germline ends. CDR3 sequence reads: CASNPSGSHNGYTF. As DNA, the CDR3 is TGTGCCAGCAACCCCTCGGGGTCTCACAATGGCTACACCTTC.

This clone was detected once. V usage is TRBV7-2 and J usage is TRBJ2-5; TRBD2 is a possible D gene (6 bases). Trimming removed 3 bases from V and 9 bases from J, with 14 bases in between. This CDR3 is 13 amino acids long. CDR1 is SGHTA, CDR2 FQGNSA, per germline. The CDR3 DNA reads as TGTGCCAGCAGCTTTGATGTTGGCGGGGCCCAGTACTTC. It codes for CASSFDVGGAQYF. Complete variable domain (other parts from reference TRBV7-2 and TRBJ2-5): GAGVSQSPSNKVTEKGKDVELRCDPISGHTALYWYRQSLGQGLEFLIYFQGNSAPDKSGLPSDRFSAERTGGSVSTLTIQRTQQEDSAVYLCASSFDVGGAQYFGPGTRLLVL.

This chain uses TRBV11-2 with TRBJ2-1; the match to TRBD2 covers 7 bases. V gave up 5 bases and J gave up 5 bases; unmatched junction bases: 12. Germline CDR1 reads SGHAT; CDR2 reads FQNNGV. CDR3 length equals 16 residues. CDR3 residues: CASSPGQRGPDNEQFF. The CDR3 bases are TGTGCCAGCAGCCCGGGCCAGCGGGGTCCTGACAATGAGCAGTTCTTC.